Shown below are 27 T cell receptor beta chains from a single sample sequenced in a study of T cells in Graves' hyperthyroidism and ophthalmopathy. Using RNA transcripts as the source, TCR beta CDR3 regions were amplified. HTBI primers drove first-round RT-PCR of the TCR CDR3. Using its own MiXCR run on the multiplex PCR reads, TCRdb lists one record per CDR3 protein. The data contain fewer than 300,000 distinct CDR3 sequences, roughly 15% of them singletons. The material sequenced was blood. The origin of the receptors is a woman in her forties or fifties with Graves' hyperthyroidism that later progressed to Graves' ophthalmopathy.

The V call is TRBV25-1, the J call TRBJ2-7; 10 bases are a match to TRBD1. The germline CDR1 and CDR2 sequences are MGHDK and SYGVNS. Trimming cost V 3 bases and J 5 bases; bases outside gene matches: 4. The CDR3 loop spans 14 amino acids. The CDR3: CASSETGGSDEQYF. The CDR3 DNA is TGTGCCAGCAGTGAGACAGGGGGCAGCGACGAGCAGTACTTC.

This clonotype was detected many times. This chain joins TRBV3-1 and TRBJ2-1; 10 nucleotides match TRBD2. The CDR3 sequence is 17 residues long. Germline CDR1 and CDR2: LGHDT and YNNKEL (reference sequence). Trimming removed 1 base from V and 8 bases from J; junction bases left unmatched: 11. For the CDR3, the DNA is TGTGCCAGCAGCCAAGCGGGGCTAGCGGGAGTCGCGGATGAGCAGTTCTTC. Translating it yields CASSQAGLAGVADEQFF.

To note about this clonotype: No conserved phenylalanine or tryptophan is present at the end of the CDR3, so a read error is the likely explanation. This CDR3 reads CASTLAGGTYEQYY. CDR3 DNA: TGTGCCAGCACTCTAGCGGGAGGCACCTACGAGCAGTACTAC. The genes are TRBV2 and TRBJ2-7, with TRBD2 matching 11 bases. Germline V gene data show CDR1 as SNHLY and CDR2 as FYNNEI. The V gene end was trimmed by 7 bases and the J gene end by 2 bases; junction bases not matched to a gene: 4. The CDR3 runs to 14 residues.

This clonotype was counted only a few times. The chain joins TRBV5-1 to TRBJ1-4; a possible D gene is TRBD1 (6 bases). Trimming pared 0 bases from V and 8 bases from J, leaving 14 bases between. The germline gives CDR1 SGHRS, CDR2 YFSETQ. CDR3 length: 15 amino acids. DNA for the CDR3: TGCGCCAGCAGCTTGGCCGGGACATCGGAGGAAAAACTGTTTTTT. Protein product: CASSLAGTSEEKLFF.

This clonotype was counted many times. The chain combines TRBV29-1 with TRBJ2-7; D call uncertain. V was clipped by 1 base and J by 6 bases, with 13 bases between them. The CDR3 has 13 amino acids. The germline gives CDR1 SQVTM, CDR2 ANQGSEA. In DNA form, the CDR3 reads TGCAGCGTTGAAGTGGCTATTGGTACCGAGCAGTACTTC. Protein sequence: CSVEVAIGTEQYF.

With regard to this clonotype: An end of the junction differs from the germline gene, which may be a read error. The chain recombines TRBV7-2 with TRBJ1-1; D is perhaps TRBD1 (5 bases). This CDR3 region has 13 residues. Germline V gives CDR1 SGHTA, CDR2 FQGNSA. The CDR3 loop reads CACSGTPNTEAFF. In DNA, the CDR3 is TGTGCCTGCAGCGGGACGCCGAACACTGAAGCTTTCTTT.

The rearrangement joins TRBV3-1 to TRBJ2-1, with TRBD2 as a possible D gene (5 bases). V lost 6 bases, J lost 8 bases, and 17 bases lay in between. The length of the CDR3 is 14 residues. The V gene's germline CDR1 is LGHDT and CDR2 YNNKEL (reference sequence). CDR3 coding DNA: TGTGCCAGCAGTGACGGACTCGGGTCGGATGAGCAGTTCTTC. It is translated as CASSDGLGSDEQFF.

The chain couples TRBV9 to TRBJ1-2, with D unresolved. Germline CDR1 and CDR2: SGDLS and YYNGEE. The V end lost 0 bases, the J end lost 8 bases, and 14 bases lay between the germline ends. The CDR3 runs 14 residues. Here the CDR3 reads CASSVASSRGGYTF. As DNA, the CDR3 is TGTGCCAGCAGCGTAGCAAGTTCTCGAGGGGGCTACACCTTC.

The chain is built from TRBV3-1 and TRBJ2-7; 12 positions match TRBD2. The CDR3 covers 18 residues. The trim removed 3 bases at V and 5 bases at J, leaving 14 bases unmatched. Per the germline V gene, CDR1 is LGHDT and CDR2 is YNNKEL (reference sequence). The CDR3 sequence: CASSHRKTSGRNFDEQYF. CDR3 nucleotides: TGTGCCAGCAGCCACCGAAAGACTAGCGGGAGAAATTTTGACGAGCAGTACTTC.

The rearrangement links TRBV15 to TRBJ2-6; D is ambiguous. Germline assignment: CDR1 LNHNV and CDR2 YYDKDF (reference sequence). The CDR3 covers 15 residues. The V gene lost 0 bases and the J gene lost 1 base, with 4 bases spanning the gap. In nucleotides, the CDR3 is TGTGCCACCAGCAGAGACAGATCTGGGGCCAACGTCCTGACTTTC. The encoded protein is CATSRDRSGANVLTF.

The chain is built from TRBV27 and TRBJ2-7, with 12 bases that match TRBD2. The CDR3 covers 16 residues. Looked up from germline, CDR1 is MNHEY and CDR2 is SMNVEV (reference sequence). V shed 5 bases, J shed 0 bases, and the junction held 5 bases outside the gene matches. The CDR3 protein is CASSLRTSGDSYEQYF. CDR3 nucleotide sequence: TGTGCCAGCAGTCTGAGGACTAGCGGGGACTCCTACGAGCAGTACTTC.

The chain uses TRBV28 and TRBJ1-4; possibly TRBD1 for D (5 bases). The CDR3 has 15 amino acids. Deletions cut 3 bases from V and 7 bases from J, with 15 bases between. CDR1 and CDR2 from the germline V gene are MDHEN and SYDVKM. CDR3 DNA sequence: TGTGCCAGCAGTTTGTTTTCAGGGCGTGGTGAAAAACTGTTTTTT. Translation gives CASSLFSGRGEKLFF. The variable domain in full, with the rest retrieved from reference TRBV28 and TRBJ1-4, is DVKVTQSSRYLVKRTGEKVFLECVQDMDHENMFWYRQDPGLGLRLIYFSYDVKMKEKGDIPEGYSVSREKKERFSLILESASTNQTSMYLCASSLFSGRGEKLFFGSGTQLSVL.

Many counts were recorded for this clonotype. V usage is TRBV28 and J usage is TRBJ2-7, with 9 bases lining up with TRBD1. CDR1 and CDR2 (germline): MDHEN, SYDVKM. This CDR3 spans 14 amino acids. After removal of 7 bases from V and 7 bases from J, the junction contained 11 bases not matched to a gene. The CDR3 region is CASTGTGRRVEQYF. In nucleotides, the CDR3 is TGTGCCAGCACCGGGACAGGGAGAAGGGTTGAGCAGTACTTC.

This clonotype was seen ten or more times. The rearrangement links TRBV29-1 to TRBJ1-1; 7 bases line up with TRBD1. Germline V gene data show CDR1 as SQVTM and CDR2 as ANQGSEA. The CDR3 is 14 amino acids. V lost 2 bases to trimming and J lost 9 bases; unmatched junction nucleotides: 12. DNA for the CDR3: TGCAGCGTTGAAATGAGACAGGGAAAATCACAAGCTTTCTTT. Translation gives CSVEMRQGKSQAFF.

Only a few counts were recorded for this clonotype. The CDR3 DNA sequence: TGCGCCAGCAGCGGTCTAGCGGGAGACACAGATACGCAGTATTTT. It is translated as CASSGLAGDTDTQYF. The chain links TRBV10-1 to TRBJ2-3; 10 bases agree with TRBD2. The CDR3 sequence is 15 residues long. J gave up 2 bases and V 6 bases, and 5 bases lay outside the gene matches. Per germline, CDR1 WNHNN and CDR2 SYGVQD (reference sequence).

This clonotype has only a few counts. The V and J genes are TRBV20-1 and TRBJ2-7; 8 nucleotides agree with TRBD2. V lost 7 bases, J lost 0 bases, and 11 bases stayed unmatched. CDR3 length: 15 amino acids. Germline loops: CDR1 DFQATT, CDR2 SNEGSKA (reference sequence). The CDR3, as DNA: TGCAGTGGGTCTAGCGGGCCGGATAGCTCCTACGAGCAGTACTTC. Translated, it gives CSGSSGPDSSYEQYF.

The table lists this clonotype with a few counts. This chain connects TRBV27 to TRBJ2-7; 11 positions match TRBD2. The length of the CDR3 is 15 residues. Germline lookup yields CDR1 MNHEY and CDR2 SMNVEV (reference sequence). Germline trimming cut 5 bases from V and 4 bases from J; bases unmatched to any gene: 7. The CDR3 reads CASSLRLAGQYEQYF. The CDR3 nucleotides are TGTGCCAGCAGTCTAAGACTAGCGGGGCAGTACGAGCAGTACTTC.

V usage is TRBV2 and J usage is TRBJ2-5; 8 positions match TRBD1. Germline V gene data show CDR1 as SNHLY and CDR2 as FYNNEI. The CDR3 extends over 15 amino acids. The ends lost 6 bases at V and 2 bases at J; junction bases unmatched: 8. The CDR3 DNA reads TGTGCCAGCAGGGCCACGGGACAGGTACAAGAGACCCAGTACTTC. This sequence encodes CASRATGQVQETQYF.

In this sample, this clonotype turned up many times. The V call is TRBV10-3, the J call TRBJ2-2; 9 positions match TRBD2. This CDR3 contains 17 residues. The germline V gene encodes CDR1 ENHRY and CDR2 SYGVKD. V lost 6 bases to trimming and J lost 4 bases; unmatched junction nucleotides: 12. The chain's CDR3 is CAISTSIAGEGTGELFF. CDR3 bases: TGTGCCATCAGCACAAGCATAGCGGGAGAAGGCACCGGGGAGCTGTTTTTT.

This clonotype has a handful of counts. A read error may be the cause here, since a much bigger clone is one base away. The chain combines TRBV20-1 with TRBJ2-1; D is uncertain. V lost 4 bases and J lost 7, with 20 bases in between. Germline V lookup: CDR1 DFQATT, CDR2 SNEGSKA (reference sequence). The CDR3 contains 15 residues. The CDR3 nucleotides read TGCAGTGCTATCCGACTCCACCTCGTGGGTAATGAGCAGTTCTTC. It yields the protein CSAIRLHLVGNEQFF.

This clonotype was recorded many times. The CDR3 spells CSAPLPGALDHEQFF. CDR3 DNA: TGCAGTGCCCCACTCCCGGGAGCCCTGGATCATGAGCAGTTCTTC. The chain employs TRBV20-1 and TRBJ2-1; perhaps TRBD2 as D (6 bases). V was trimmed by 6 bases and J by 8 bases, leaving 23 bases between them. CDR3 length equals 15 residues. The germline CDR1 and CDR2 sequences are DFQATT and SNEGSKA (reference sequence).

The chain couples TRBV5-4 to TRBJ2-3, with D possibly being TRBD1 (6 bases). From germline, CDR1 is SGHNT and CDR2 YYREEE (reference sequence). This CDR3 comprises 17 residues. Trimming removed 4 bases at V and 2 bases at J, with 20 bases between. The CDR3 nucleotides are TGTGCCAGCAGCCCAGACTTCGCAGGGGTCGCCACAGATACGCAGTATTTT. Amino acids: CASSPDFAGVATDTQYF.

There are a few counts of this clonotype. This sequence joins TRBV20-1 and TRBJ2-2; 13 bases line up with TRBD2. With V trimmed by 3 bases and J by 7 bases, 8 bases remained unmatched. CDR3 size: 16 residues. Per the germline V gene, CDR1 is DFQATT and CDR2 is SNEGSKA (reference sequence). The CDR3, as DNA: TGCAGTGCTAGTACTAGCGGGAGGGCCATTGACGGGGAGCTGTTTTTT. It translates to CSASTSGRAIDGELFF.

The J gene is TRBJ2-3, the V gene TRBV11-2; perhaps TRBD1 as D (6 bases). V was trimmed by 3 bases and J by 3 bases, leaving 16 bases between them. CDR1 is SGHAT, CDR2 FQNNGV, per germline. The CDR3 loop spans 16 amino acids. The CDR3 here is CASSFLRTAGTDTQYF. The CDR3, as DNA: TGTGCCAGCAGCTTCTTAAGGACAGCCGGTACAGATACGCAGTATTTT.

This clonotype was seen repeatedly, ten times or more. This rearrangement joins TRBV11-3 to TRBJ2-7, with TRBD2 matching 7 bases. Germline assignment: CDR1 SGHNT and CDR2 YENEEA. This CDR3 contains 13 residues. V lost 3 bases, J lost 7 bases, and 6 bases stayed unmatched. In DNA form, the CDR3 reads TGTGCCAGCAGCTTGGGATTAGCGGGTGAGCAGTACTTC. Translated, it gives CASSLGLAGEQYF.

This clonotype was counted many times. For the CDR3, the DNA is TGTGCCAGCAGCTCGCGCGGTGGGGCGGGAGGTCTTAATGAGCAGTTCTTC. Its translation: CASSSRGGAGGLNEQFF. V usage is TRBV7-3 and J usage is TRBJ2-1, with 8 bases that match TRBD2. This CDR3 is 17 amino acids long. The J segment lost 7 bases and the V segment lost 4 bases, leaving 15 bases of the junction unmatched. The V gene's germline CDR1 is SGHTA and CDR2 FQGTGA.

This clonotype was recorded many times. The gene calls are TRBV3-1 and TRBJ2-1; a weak D match, TRBD2 (5 bases). CDR3 length: 18 amino acids. In germline, CDR1 is LGHDT, CDR2 YNNKEL (reference sequence). V was trimmed by 0 bases and J by 5 bases, leaving 20 bases between them. CDR3 nucleotides: TGTGCCAGCAGCCAAGATCCCAGGAAAGCGGCCCTAAACAATGAGCAGTTCTTC. This gives the protein CASSQDPRKAALNNEQFF.